This entry describes one T cell receptor (beta chain). The sample belongs to a study of blood T cell repertoires in COVID-19. Overall study context: The samples span acute and convalescent COVID-19 from the United States, Italy and Spain.

Authors' data handling: Scientists estimated how many nucleated cells there were by amplifying reference gene primers. Assay used: immunoSEQ multiplex PCR; TCRdb lists only in-frame clones, some missing. V, J and clone size are those of that table, while D and trimming were read from the DNA. The repertoire holds about 220,000 clones, approximately 84% seen once, with about 2% in the top ten. There are 14 residues in the CDR3. In germline, CDR1 is LNHDA, CDR2 SQIVND (reference sequence). The ends lost 7 bases at V and 3 bases at J; junction bases unmatched: 6. Sequencing was done on a sample of peripheral blood. The origin of this receptor is a middle-aged man with active or convalescent COVID-19. J is TRBJ1-2 and V is TRBV19; 9 nucleotides line up with TRBD1. The CDR3 spells CASIRDRDYYGYTF. The DNA of the CDR3 is TGTGCCAGTATTAGGGACAGGGATTACTATGGCTACACCTTC. Based on the CDR3 plus reference TRBV19 and TRBJ1-2, the full variable domain is DGGITQSPKYLFRKEGQNVTLSCEQNLNHDAMYWYRQDPGQGLRLIYYSQIVNDFQKGDIAEGYSVSREKKESFPLTVTSAQKNPTAFYLCASIRDRDYYGYTFGSGTRLTVV.